Listed below are T cell receptor beta chains from one sample, sequenced in a study of identical twins. Each CDR3 protein gets one entry after TCRdb re-called the 5' RACE reads with MiXCR. The sample lists under 1 million distinct CDR3 sequences, over 9% occurring once. The same data also contributed to another study, on yellow fever vaccine responses in identical twins.

Source material: PBMCs. The receptors derive from a woman aged 18-35 years in good health. Each CDR3 is given with its conserved first and last residue. The order of the fields is V gene, J gene, clone size, D gene, CDR3 DNA, CDR3 protein. D genes are given only for firm matches. Clone size is not always given. Where it is, it says once, few, many or a class for expanded clones.

>TRBV20-1|TRBJ2-1|NA|TRBD2
TGCAGTGCTAGAGAGGGAGGGCCAGGGAATGAGCAGTTCTTC
CSAREGGPGNEQFF
>TRBV6-1|TRBJ2-1|NA|TRBD2
TGTGCCAGCATTCCCACTAGCGGTACCAATGAGCAGTTCTTC
CASIPTSGTNEQFF
>TRBV9|TRBJ2-3|NA|NA
TGTGCCAGCAGCGTAGTTGTGGGAGGAGGCACAGATACGCAGTATTTT
CASSVVVGGGTDTQYF
>TRBV18|TRBJ1-6|NA|NA
TGTGCCAGCTCACGAAGGGGTTCACCCCTCCACTTT
CASSRRGSPLHF
>TRBV5-1|TRBJ1-1|NA|NA
TGCGCCAGCAGTATCCTTGAGAACACTGAAGCTTTCTTT
CASSILENTEAFF
>TRBV20-1|TRBJ2-4|many|NA
TGCAGTGCTAGAGGTCGTTGGGTTATAGCCAAAAACATTCAGTACTTC
CSARGRWVIAKNIQYF
>TRBV29-1|TRBJ2-5|many|TRBD2
TGCAGCGTTGAGCCCGGGACTAGCCACCAAGAGACCCAGTACTTC
CSVEPGTSHQETQYF
>TRBV7-3|TRBJ2-1|NA|NA
TGTGCCAGCAGCACGACAGTGAACAATGAGCAGTTCTTC
CASSTTVNNEQFF
>TRBV10-3|TRBJ1-5|few|NA
TGTGCCATCAGTGATAAGGCAAGCAATCAGCCCCAGCATTTT
CAISDKASNQPQHF
>TRBV20-1|TRBJ2-4|many|NA
TGCAGTGCTAGCCGGGACGGTAACATTCAGTACTTC
CSASRDGNIQYF
>TRBV27|TRBJ2-5|NA|TRBD2
TGTGCCAGCAGTTTCGCTGCGGGAGGATCCGAGACCCAGTACTTC
CASSFAAGGSETQYF
>TRBV20-1|TRBJ1-2|few|NA
TGCAGTGCTAGGGCGACAGCCAGTAACTATGGCTACACCTTC
CSARATASNYGYTF
>TRBV5-1|TRBJ1-2|NA|TRBD1
TGCGCCAGCAGCTTGGGCCGACAGGGGGCCGATGGCTACACCTTC
CASSLGRQGADGYTF
>TRBV5-1|TRBJ2-7|few|NA
TGCGCCAGCAGCCGATCGGACGGACAAGGCCTCGAGCAGTACTTC
CASSRSDGQGLEQYF
>TRBV9|TRBJ2-1|few|TRBD1
TGTGCCAGCAGCGTAGTCGGGACAGGGAGTTTGAGCTCCTACAATGAGCAGTTCTTC
CASSVVGTGSLSSYNEQFF
>TRBV4-1|TRBJ2-7|many|TRBD2
TGCGCCAGCAGCCAGGCGGGACTAGCGGGAGTAGGCCCCTACGAGCAGTACTTC
CASSQAGLAGVGPYEQYF
>TRBV3-1|TRBJ2-7|few|NA
TGTGCCAGCAGCCAAGACAGAACCGAGCAGTACTTC
CASSQDRTEQYF
>TRBV11-2|TRBJ1-4|few|NA
TGTGCCAGCAGCTTTAGCCGCCTTGCAACTAATGAAAAACTGTTTTTT
CASSFSRLATNEKLFF
>TRBV11-2|TRBJ2-2|few|NA
TGTGCCAGCAGCCCCCCGGGGGCGCATGCGAACACCGGGGAGCTGTTTTTT
CASSPPGAHANTGELFF
>TRBV5-1|TRBJ2-1|many|TRBD1
TGCGCCAGCAGCTTGCCGAGGGGGACAGGGGAGTACAGAGAGCAGTTCTTC
CASSLPRGTGEYREQFF
>TRBV10-2|TRBJ2-2|NA|NA
TGCGCCACCAAGACGGAGACCGGGGAGCTGTTTTTT
CATKTETGELFF
>TRBV12-3/TRBV12-4|TRBJ1-2|many|TRBD1
TGTGCCAGCAGTCAAGACAGGGGCGGCTATGGCTACACCTTC
CASSQDRGGYGYTF
>TRBV10-2|TRBJ2-5|NA|NA
TGCGCCAGCAGTGATGCGGTTAAGGGGGCCCAGTACTTC
CASSDAVKGAQYF
>TRBV10-3|TRBJ2-5|NA|TRBD2
TGTGCCATCAAGGGCGGGGGGGAAGAGACCCAGTACTTC
CAIKGGGEETQYF
>TRBV12-3/TRBV12-4|TRBJ1-2|NA|NA
TGTGCCAGCAGCCCGGACAGAAAAGGCTACACCTTC
CASSPDRKGYTF
>TRBV24-1|TRBJ2-2|NA|NA
TGTGCCACCAGTGATCCTGGCCCCGGGGAGCTGTTTTTT
CATSDPGPGELFF
>TRBV6-1|TRBJ1-6|few|NA
TGTGCCAGCAGTACCGCCGGGACGGCCAATTCACCCCTCCACTTT
CASSTAGTANSPLHF
>TRBV28|TRBJ2-1|few|TRBD2
TGTGCCAGCAGTTTAGGACTAGCGGGGACGGGTGAGCAGTTCTTC
CASSLGLAGTGEQFF
>TRBV4-1|TRBJ2-2|few|NA
TGCGCCAGCAGCCAAGACCGTTGGGCTAGCTGGGCCGGGGAGCTGTTTTTT
CASSQDRWASWAGELFF